This T cell receptor (beta chain) was observed in a study of blood T cell repertoires in COVID-19. The wider study: COVID-19 samples collected from the United States, Italy and Spain covered acute and convalescent phases.

TCRdb's table, derived via immunoSEQ multiplex PCR, lists solely in-frame clones and lacks some. The sample carries some 170,000 clones, roughly 84% recorded once. Germline assignment: CDR1 MDHEN and CDR2 SYDVKM. V dropped 3 bases and J dropped 7; count of bases not matched to a gene: 4. The CDR3 runs to 16 residues. This clone has more than one count but fewer than ten. The specimen was peripheral blood. The chain has TRBV28 and TRBJ1-6; 12 positions match TRBD1. The clonotype was recovered from a woman of 80 years or more with active or convalescent COVID-19. CDR3 nucleotides: TGTGCCAGCAGTTTGGGACAGGGGGCGGGAAATTCACCCCTCCACTTT. This codes for CASSLGQGAGNSPLHF.